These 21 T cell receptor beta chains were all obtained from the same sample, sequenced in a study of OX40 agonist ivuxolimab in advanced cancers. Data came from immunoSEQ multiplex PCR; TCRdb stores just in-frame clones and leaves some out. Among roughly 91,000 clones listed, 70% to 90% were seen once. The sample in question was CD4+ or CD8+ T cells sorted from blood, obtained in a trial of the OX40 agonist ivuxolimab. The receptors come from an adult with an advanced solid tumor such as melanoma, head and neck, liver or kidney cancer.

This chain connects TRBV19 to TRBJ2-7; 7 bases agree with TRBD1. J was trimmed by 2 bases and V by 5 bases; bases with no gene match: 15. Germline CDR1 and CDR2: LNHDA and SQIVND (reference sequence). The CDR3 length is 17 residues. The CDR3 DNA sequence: TGTGCCAGTAGTCCCAGCCCCGCCGGGACAGTAACCTACGAGCAGTACTTC. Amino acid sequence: CASSPSPAGTVTYEQYF. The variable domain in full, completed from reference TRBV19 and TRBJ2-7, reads DGGITQSPKYLFRKEGQNVTLSCEQNLNHDAMYWYRQDPGQGLRLIYYSQIVNDFQKGDIAEGYSVSREKKESFPLTVTSAQKNPTAFYLCASSPSPAGTVTYEQYFGPGTRLTVT.

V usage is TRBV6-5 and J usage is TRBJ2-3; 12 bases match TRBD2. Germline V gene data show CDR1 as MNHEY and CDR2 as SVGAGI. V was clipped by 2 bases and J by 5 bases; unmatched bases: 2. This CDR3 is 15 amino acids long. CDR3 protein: CASSYPGLAGDTQYF. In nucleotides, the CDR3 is TGTGCCAGCAGTTACCCGGGACTAGCGGGAGATACGCAGTATTTT.

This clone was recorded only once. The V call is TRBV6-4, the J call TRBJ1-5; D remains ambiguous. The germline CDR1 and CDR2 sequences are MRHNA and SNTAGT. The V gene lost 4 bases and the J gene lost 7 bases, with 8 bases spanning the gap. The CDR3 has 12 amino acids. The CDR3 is CASSGGRQPQHF. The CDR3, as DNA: TGTGCCAGCAGTGGCGGGAGACAGCCCCAGCATTTT.

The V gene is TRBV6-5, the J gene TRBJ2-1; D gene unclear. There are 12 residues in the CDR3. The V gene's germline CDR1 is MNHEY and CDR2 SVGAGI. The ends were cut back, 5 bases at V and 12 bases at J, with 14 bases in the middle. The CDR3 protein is CASSARFKGQFF. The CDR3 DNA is TGTGCCAGCAGTGCCCGCTTCAAAGGGCAGTTCTTC.

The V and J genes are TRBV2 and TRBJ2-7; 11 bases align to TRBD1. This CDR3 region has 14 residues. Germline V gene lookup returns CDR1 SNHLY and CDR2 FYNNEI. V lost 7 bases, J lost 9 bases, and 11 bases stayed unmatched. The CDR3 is CASNGQGAPQGQYF. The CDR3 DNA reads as TGTGCCAGCAATGGACAGGGGGCCCCACAGGGGCAGTACTTC.

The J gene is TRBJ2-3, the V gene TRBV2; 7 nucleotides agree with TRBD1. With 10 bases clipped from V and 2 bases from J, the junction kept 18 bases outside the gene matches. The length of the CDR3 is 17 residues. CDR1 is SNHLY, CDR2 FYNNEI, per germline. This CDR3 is CAIKQRRGTALTDTQYF. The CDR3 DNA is TGTGCCATCAAACAGCGGAGAGGGACAGCCCTCACAGATACGCAGTATTTT.

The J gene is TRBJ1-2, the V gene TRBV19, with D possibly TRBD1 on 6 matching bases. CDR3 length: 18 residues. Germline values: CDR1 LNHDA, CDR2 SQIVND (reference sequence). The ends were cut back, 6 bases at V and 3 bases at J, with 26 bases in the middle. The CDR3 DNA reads TGTGCCAGTAGAAATACGGGGCTACGGTCGGACAGAGACTATGGCTACACCTTC. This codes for CASRNTGLRSDRDYGYTF. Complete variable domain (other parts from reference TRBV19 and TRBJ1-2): DGGITQSPKYLFRKEGQNVTLSCEQNLNHDAMYWYRQDPGQGLRLIYYSQIVNDFQKGDIAEGYSVSREKKESFPLTVTSAQKNPTAFYLCASRNTGLRSDRDYGYTFGSGTRLTVV.

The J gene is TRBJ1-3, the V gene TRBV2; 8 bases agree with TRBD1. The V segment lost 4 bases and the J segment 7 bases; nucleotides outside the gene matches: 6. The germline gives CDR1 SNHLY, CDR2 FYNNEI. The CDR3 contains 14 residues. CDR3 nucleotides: TGTGCCAGCAGTGTTCAGGGGGCGCCGAACACCATATATTTT. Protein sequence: CASSVQGAPNTIYF.

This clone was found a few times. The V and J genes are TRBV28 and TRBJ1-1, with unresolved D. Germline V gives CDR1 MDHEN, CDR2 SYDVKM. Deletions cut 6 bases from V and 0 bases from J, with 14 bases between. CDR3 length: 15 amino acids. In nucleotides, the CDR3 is TGTGCCAGCAGCTCCAGCTCAGCCTTGAACACTGAAGCTTTCTTT. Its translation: CASSSSSALNTEAFF.

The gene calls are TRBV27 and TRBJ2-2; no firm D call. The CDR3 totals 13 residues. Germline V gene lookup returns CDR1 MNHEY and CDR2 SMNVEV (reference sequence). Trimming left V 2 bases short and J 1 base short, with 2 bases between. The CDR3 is CASSLRNTGELFF. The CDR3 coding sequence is TGTGCCAGCAGTTTACGGAACACCGGGGAGCTGTTTTTT.

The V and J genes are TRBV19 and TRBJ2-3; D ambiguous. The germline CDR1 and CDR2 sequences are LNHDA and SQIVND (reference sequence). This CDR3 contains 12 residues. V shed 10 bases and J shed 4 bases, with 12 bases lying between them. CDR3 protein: CATSKAADTQYF. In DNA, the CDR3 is TGTGCCACATCCAAGGCCGCAGATACGCAGTATTTT.

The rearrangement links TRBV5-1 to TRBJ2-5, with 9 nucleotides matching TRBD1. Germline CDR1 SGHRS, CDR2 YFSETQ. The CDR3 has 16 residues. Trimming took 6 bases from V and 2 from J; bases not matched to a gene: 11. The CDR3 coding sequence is TGCGCCAGCAACCCGGGACAGGGCATCGGGCAAGAGACCCAGTACTTC. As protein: CASNPGQGIGQETQYF. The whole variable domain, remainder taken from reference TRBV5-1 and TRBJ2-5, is KAGVTQTPRYLIKTRGQQVTLSCSPISGHRSVSWYQQTPGQGLQFLFEYFSETQRNKGNFPGRFSGRQFSNSRSEMNVSTLELGDSALYLCASNPGQGIGQETQYFGPGTRLLVL.

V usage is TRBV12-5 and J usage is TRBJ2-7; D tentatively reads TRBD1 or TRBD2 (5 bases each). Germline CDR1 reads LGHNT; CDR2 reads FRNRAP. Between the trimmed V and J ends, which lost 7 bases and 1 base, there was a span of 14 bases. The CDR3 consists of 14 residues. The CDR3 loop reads CASAKSGPSYEQYF. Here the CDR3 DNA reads TGTGCTAGTGCCAAATCGGGGCCTTCCTACGAGCAGTACTTC. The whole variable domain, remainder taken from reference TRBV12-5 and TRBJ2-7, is DARVTQTPRHKVTEMGQEVTMRCQPILGHNTVFWYRQTMMQGLELLAYFRNRAPLDDSGMPKDRFSAEMPDATLATLKIQPSEPRDSAVYFCASAKSGPSYEQYFGPGTRLTVT.

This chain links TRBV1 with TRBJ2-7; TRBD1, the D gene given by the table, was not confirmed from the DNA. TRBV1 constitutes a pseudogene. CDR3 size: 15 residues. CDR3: CTSSQGPGGSHEQYF. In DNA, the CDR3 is TGCACCAGCAGCCAAGGCCCAGGGGGTTCCCACGAGCAGTACTTC.

The DNA of the CDR3 is TGTGCCAGCTCACCTGGCAGTGGGCCTGGAAACACCATATATTTT. Protein sequence: CASSPGSGPGNTIYF. The rearrangement joins TRBV18 to TRBJ1-3; unclear D gene. V was cut by 3 bases and J by 2 bases, with 11 bases left in between. Per the germline V gene, CDR1 is KGHSH and CDR2 is LQKENI. The CDR3 spans 15 residues.

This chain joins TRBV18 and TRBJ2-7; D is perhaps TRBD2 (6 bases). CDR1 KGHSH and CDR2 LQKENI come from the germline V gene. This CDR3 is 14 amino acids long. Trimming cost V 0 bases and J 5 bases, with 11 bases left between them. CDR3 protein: CASSPPGKRDEQYF. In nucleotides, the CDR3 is TGTGCCAGCTCACCACCGGGCAAGCGGGACGAGCAGTACTTC.

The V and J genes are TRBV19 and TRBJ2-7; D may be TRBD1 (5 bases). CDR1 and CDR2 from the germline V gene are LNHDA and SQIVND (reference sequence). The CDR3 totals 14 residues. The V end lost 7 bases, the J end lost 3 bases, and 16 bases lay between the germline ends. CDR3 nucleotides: TGTGCCAGTACCGACCCTTCTAGGGGCTACGAGCAGTACTTC. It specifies CASTDPSRGYEQYF.

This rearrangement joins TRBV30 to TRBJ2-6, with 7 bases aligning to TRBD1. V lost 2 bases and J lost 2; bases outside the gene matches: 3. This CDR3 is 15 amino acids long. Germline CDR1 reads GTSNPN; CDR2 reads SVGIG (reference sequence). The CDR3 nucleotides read TGTGCCTGGAGTCCCGACAGGGCTGGGGCCAACGTCCTGACTTTC. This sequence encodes CAWSPDRAGANVLTF.

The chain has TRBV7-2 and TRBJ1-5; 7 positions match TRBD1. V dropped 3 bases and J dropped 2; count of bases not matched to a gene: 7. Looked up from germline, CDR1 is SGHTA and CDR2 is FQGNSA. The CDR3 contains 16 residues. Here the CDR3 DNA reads TGTGCCAGCAGCTTGGCAGGGGGAATCGGCAATCAGCCCCAGCATTTT. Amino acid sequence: CASSLAGGIGNQPQHF.

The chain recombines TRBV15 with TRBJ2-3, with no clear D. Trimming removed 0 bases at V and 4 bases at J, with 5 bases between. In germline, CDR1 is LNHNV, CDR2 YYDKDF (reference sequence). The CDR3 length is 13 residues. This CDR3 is CATSRDPSDTQYF. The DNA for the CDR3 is TGTGCCACCAGCAGAGATCCTTCAGATACGCAGTATTTT.

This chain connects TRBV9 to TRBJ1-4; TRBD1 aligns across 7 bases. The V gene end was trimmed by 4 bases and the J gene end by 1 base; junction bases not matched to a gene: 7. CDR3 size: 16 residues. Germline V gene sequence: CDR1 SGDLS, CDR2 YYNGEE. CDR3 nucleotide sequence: TGTGCCAGCAGCCCAGGGGGGGCGTTAACTAATGAAAAACTGTTTTTT. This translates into CASSPGGALTNEKLFF.